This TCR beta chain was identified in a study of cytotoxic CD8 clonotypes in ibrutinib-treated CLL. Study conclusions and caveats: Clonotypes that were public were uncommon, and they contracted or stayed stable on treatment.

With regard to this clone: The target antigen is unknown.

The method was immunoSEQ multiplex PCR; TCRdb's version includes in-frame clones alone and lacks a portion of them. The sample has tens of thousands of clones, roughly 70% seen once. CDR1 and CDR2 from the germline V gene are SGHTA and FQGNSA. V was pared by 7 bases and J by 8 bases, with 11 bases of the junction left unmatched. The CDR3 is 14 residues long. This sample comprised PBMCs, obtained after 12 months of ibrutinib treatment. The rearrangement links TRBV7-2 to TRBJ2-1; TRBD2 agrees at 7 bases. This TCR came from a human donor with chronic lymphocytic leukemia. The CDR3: CASTPGGRVYEQFF. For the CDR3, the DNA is TGTGCCAGCACCCCGGGTGGGAGGGTCTATGAGCAGTTCTTC.